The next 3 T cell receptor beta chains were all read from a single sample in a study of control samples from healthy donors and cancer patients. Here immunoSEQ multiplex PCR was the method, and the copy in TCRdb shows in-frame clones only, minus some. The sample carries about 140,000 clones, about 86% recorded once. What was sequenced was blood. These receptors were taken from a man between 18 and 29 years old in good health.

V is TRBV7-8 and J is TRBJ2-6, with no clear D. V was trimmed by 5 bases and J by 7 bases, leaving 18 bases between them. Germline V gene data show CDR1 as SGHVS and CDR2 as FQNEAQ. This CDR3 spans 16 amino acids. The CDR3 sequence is CASSPDIRVGANVLTF. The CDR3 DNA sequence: TGTGCCAGCAGCCCCGACATCCGTGTCGGTGCCAACGTCCTGACTTTC.

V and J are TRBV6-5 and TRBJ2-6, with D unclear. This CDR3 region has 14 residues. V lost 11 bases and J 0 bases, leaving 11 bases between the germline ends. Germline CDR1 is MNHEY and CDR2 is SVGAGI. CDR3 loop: CAGQASSGANVLTF. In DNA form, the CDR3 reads TGTGCCGGCCAGGCCTCCTCTGGGGCCAACGTCCTGACTTTC.

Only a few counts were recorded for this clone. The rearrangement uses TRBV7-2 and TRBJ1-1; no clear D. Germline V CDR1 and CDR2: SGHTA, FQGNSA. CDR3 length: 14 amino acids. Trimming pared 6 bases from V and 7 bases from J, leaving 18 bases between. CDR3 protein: CASRPGTGTDEAFF. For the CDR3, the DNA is TGTGCCAGCAGACCAGGAACTGGAACAGATGAAGCTTTCTTT.